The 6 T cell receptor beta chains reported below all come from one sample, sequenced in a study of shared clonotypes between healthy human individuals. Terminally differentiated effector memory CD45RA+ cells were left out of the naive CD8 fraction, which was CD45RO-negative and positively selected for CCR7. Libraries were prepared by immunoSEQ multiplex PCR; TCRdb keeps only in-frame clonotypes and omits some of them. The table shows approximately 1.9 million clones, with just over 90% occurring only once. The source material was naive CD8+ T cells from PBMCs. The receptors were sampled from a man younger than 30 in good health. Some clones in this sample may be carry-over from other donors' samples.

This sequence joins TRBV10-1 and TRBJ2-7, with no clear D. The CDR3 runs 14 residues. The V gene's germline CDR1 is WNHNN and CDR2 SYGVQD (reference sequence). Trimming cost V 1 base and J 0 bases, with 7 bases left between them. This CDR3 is CASSELSDSYEQYF. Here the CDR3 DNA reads TGCGCCAGCAGTGAGTTGTCGGACTCCTACGAGCAGTACTTC.

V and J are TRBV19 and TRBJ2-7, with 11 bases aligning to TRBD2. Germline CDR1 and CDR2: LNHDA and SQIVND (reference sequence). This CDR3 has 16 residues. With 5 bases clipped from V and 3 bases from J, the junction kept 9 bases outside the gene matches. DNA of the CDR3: TGTGCCAGTAGTGCGATGACTAGCGGGACAGACTACGAGCAGTACTTC. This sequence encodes CASSAMTSGTDYEQYF.

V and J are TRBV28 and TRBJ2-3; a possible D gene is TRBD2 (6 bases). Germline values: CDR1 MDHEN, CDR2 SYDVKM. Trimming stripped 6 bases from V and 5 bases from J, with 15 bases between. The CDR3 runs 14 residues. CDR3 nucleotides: TGTGCCAGCAGCCCCTGGGCGGGAATAGATACGCAGTATTTT. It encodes CASSPWAGIDTQYF.

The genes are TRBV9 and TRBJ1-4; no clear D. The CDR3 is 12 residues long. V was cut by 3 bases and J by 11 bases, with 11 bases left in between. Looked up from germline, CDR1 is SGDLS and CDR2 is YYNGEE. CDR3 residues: CASSAPPGKLFF. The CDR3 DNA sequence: TGTGCCAGCAGCGCCCCGCCGGGGAAACTGTTTTTT.

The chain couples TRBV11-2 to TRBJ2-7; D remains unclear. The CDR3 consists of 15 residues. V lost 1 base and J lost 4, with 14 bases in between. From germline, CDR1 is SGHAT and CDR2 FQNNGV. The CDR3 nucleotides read TGTGCCAGCAGCTTAGGGGGAACCCGGCTTTACGAGCAGTACTTC. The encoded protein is CASSLGGTRLYEQYF.

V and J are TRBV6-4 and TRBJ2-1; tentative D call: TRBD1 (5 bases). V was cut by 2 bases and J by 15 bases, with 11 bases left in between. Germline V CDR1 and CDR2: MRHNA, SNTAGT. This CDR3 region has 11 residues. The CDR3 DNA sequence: TGTGCCAGCAGTGACGGGGCTAGTTGGTTCTTC. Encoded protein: CASSDGASWFF.